Described below is a single TCR beta chain sequence and its context. TCRdb reprocessed the RT-PCR reads with MiXCR, giving one entry per CDR3 protein. This table holds about 680,000 distinct CDR3 sequences, 14% found once. CDR3 length equals 16 residues. Germline CDR1 is MNHNS and CDR2 is SASEGT. Between the trimmed V and J ends, which lost 3 bases and 4 bases, there was a span of 19 bases. The sequenced material came from memory CD4+ T cells from blood. The TCR was taken from a female donor in good health, serving as a healthy control. The chain couples TRBV6-1 to TRBJ2-7; the D gene is possibly TRBD2 (5 bases). The CDR3 loop reads CASSDSGFGMGYEQYF. For the CDR3, the DNA is TGTGCCAGCAGTGACTCGGGCTTCGGGATGGGGTACGAGCAGTACTTC.